This TCR beta chain was identified in a study of blood T cell repertoires in COVID-19. Across the whole study: Samples taken during acute and convalescent COVID-19 were collected in the United States, Italy and Spain. T cells, B-cell-depleted T cells, or PBMCs provided the cDNA or gDNA that served as material.

The CDR3 has 16 amino acids. Germline V gene sequence: CDR1 SGHRS, CDR2 YFSETQ. Trimming took 1 base from V and 7 from J, leaving 20 bases between them. In the source study's methods: Quantification of nucleated cells was approximated via reference gene primer amplification. Using immunoSEQ multiplex PCR, the repertoire was profiled, and TCRdb retains in-frame clones only, with some absent. The V and J calls and the clone size are those of that table, but D and trimming were determined from the DNA. Of fewer than 250,000 clones detected, 75% to 85% appear once; the ten largest clones hold 6.9%. The chain links TRBV5-1 to TRBJ1-2; D remains unclear. This TCR was sampled from a man aged 55-75 years with acute or convalescent COVID-19. The material sequenced was peripheral blood. CDR3 amino acids: CASSLSPSALAGGYTF. DNA of the CDR3: TGCGCCAGCAGCTTGTCCCCCTCCGCCCTTGCCGGTGGCTACACCTTC.